This TCR beta chain was observed in a study of blood T cell repertoires in COVID-19. V lost 0 bases, J lost 4 bases, and 14 bases lay in between. The CDR3 runs to 16 residues. Germline-derived CDR1 and CDR2 are SGDLS and YYNGEE. In the authors' methods: Quantification of nucleated cells was approximated via reference gene primer amplification. TCRdb's table, derived via immunoSEQ multiplex PCR, lists solely in-frame clones and lacks some. D and trimming were read from the DNA, whereas the V and J calls and clone size are those reported in that table. The sample carries a few hundred thousand clones, roughly four fifths recorded once. Patients in Seattle were enrolled during active infection, then followed longitudinally.

The sample consisted of peripheral blood. The chain recombines TRBV9 with TRBJ2-1, with a tentative D call TRBD1 (6 bases). The clonotype comes from a person aged 70 to 85 with COVID-19, enrolled during active disease. CDR3 nucleotide sequence: TGTGCCAGCAGCGTAGCTGCCAGGGGCGAATACAATGAGCAGTTCTTC. Amino acid sequence: CASSVAARGEYNEQFF.